This TCR beta chain is drawn from a study of cytomegalovirus exposure and HLA in healthy donors. PCR was performed using 60 Vbeta and 13 Jbeta primers. The protocol was immunoSEQ multiplex PCR, while the TCRdb copy is restricted to in-frame clones and leaves out a portion. The sample carries approximately 170,000 clones, around 83% recorded once. The receptor was isolated from a man aged 45-60 years in good health and CMV-seropositive. Material for sequencing was PBMCs.

CDR3 loop: CASSLAGTAGYEQYF. CDR3 bases: TGTGCCAGCAGCTTGGCCGGGACAGCTGGCTACGAGCAGTACTTC. The chain couples TRBV5-4 to TRBJ2-7; TRBD1 matches 7 bases. The trim removed 0 bases at V and 3 bases at J, leaving 6 bases unmatched. Germline lookup yields CDR1 SGHNT and CDR2 YYREEE (reference sequence). The CDR3 sequence is 15 residues long. The full variable domain, completed using reference TRBV5-4 and TRBJ2-7, is ETGVTQSPTHLIKTRGQQVTLRCSSQSGHNTVSWYQQALGQGPQFIFQYYREEENGRGNFPPRFSGLQFPNYSSELNVNALELDDSALYLCASSLAGTAGYEQYFGPGTRLTVT.